One TCR beta chain is described in this entry. This entry belongs to a study of cytomegalovirus exposure and HLA in healthy donors. Germline V gene sequence: CDR1 SGHRS, CDR2 YFSETQ. With 0 bases clipped from V and 9 bases from J, the junction kept 6 bases outside the gene matches. CDR3 length: 14 residues. Sequencing was performed with immunoSEQ multiplex PCR; in TCRdb, only in-frame clones are kept and a portion is missing. In the table there are fewer than 70,000 clones, 96% of which are singletons. This chain connects TRBV5-1 to TRBJ2-1, with 7 bases aligning to TRBD2. The source material was PBMCs. The source is a man in his late teens or twenties in good health and CMV-seronegative. CDR3 in DNA: TGCGCCAGCAGCTTGGTCGCGGGAGTTCGTGAGCAGTTCTTC. Translating gives CASSLVAGVREQFF. The full variable domain, completed using reference TRBV5-1 and TRBJ2-1, is KAGVTQTPRYLIKTRGQQVTLSCSPISGHRSVSWYQQTPGQGLQFLFEYFSETQRNKGNFPGRFSGRQFSNSRSEMNVSTLELGDSALYLCASSLVAGVREQFFGPGTRLTVL.